Below are 20 T cell receptor beta chains sequenced from a single sample in a study of cytomegalovirus exposure and HLA in healthy donors. Primers for the PCR totalled 60 Vbeta and 13 Jbeta. TCRdb's table, derived via immunoSEQ multiplex PCR, lists solely in-frame clones and lacks some. The sample has around 130,000 clones, roughly 62% seen once; the top ten hold approximately 1.7%. Sequencing was carried out using PBMCs. The origin of the receptors is a male donor in good health and CMV-seronegative.

This clone was seen a handful of times. The V and J genes are TRBV30 and TRBJ1-2; D gene ambiguous. With 4 bases removed from V and 8 bases from J, the gap between germline ends came to 23 bases. The CDR3 length is 15 residues. Germline V gene lookup returns CDR1 GTSNPN and CDR2 SVGIG (reference sequence). The CDR3 nucleotides read TGTGCCTGGACCAAATCCCCCGGACGTGGAGGCGGCTACACCTTC. Translation: CAWTKSPGRGGGYTF. Supplemented by reference TRBV30 and TRBJ1-2, the full variable domain reads SQTIHQWPATLVQPVGSPLSLECTVEGTSNPNLYWYRQAAGRGLQLLFYSVGIGQISSEVPQNLSASRPQDRQFILSSKKLLLSDSGFYLCAWTKSPGRGGGYTFGSGTRLTVV.

As to this clone: Other DNA sequences in the same sample also yield this CDR3. The chain couples TRBV28 to TRBJ1-5, with 8 bases aligning to TRBD1. The junction had 4 bases not matched to a gene; V was cut back by 4 bases and J by 5 bases. Germline V gene sequence: CDR1 MDHEN, CDR2 SYDVKM. CDR3 length: 14 amino acids. CDR3 protein: CASSSGQGDQPQHF. CDR3 DNA sequence: TGTGCCAGCAGTTCCGGACAGGGCGATCAGCCCCAGCATTTT.

This clone showed up just a few times. This sequence joins TRBV5-6 and TRBJ2-5; a weak D match, TRBD2 (7 bases). V lost 5 bases, J lost 0 bases, and 11 bases lay in between. The CDR3 is made up of 14 amino acids. Germline CDR1 and CDR2: SGHDT and YYEEEE. CDR3 sequence: CASRGGANQETQYF. The DNA of the CDR3 is TGTGCCAGCAGGGGGGGGGCTAACCAAGAGACCCAGTACTTC.

This rearrangement joins TRBV11-2 to TRBJ1-5; D possibly corresponds to TRBD1 (5 bases). The V end lost 3 bases, the J end lost 6 bases, and 12 bases lay between the germline ends. Germline CDR1 is SGHAT and CDR2 is FQNNGV. The CDR3 length is 14 residues. DNA for the CDR3: TGTGCCAGCAGCTTTTCCCCGGGGGGTCAGCCCCAGCATTTT. This encodes CASSFSPGGQPQHF.

CDR3 amino acids: CSVGTGGRGYGYTF. As DNA, the CDR3 is TGCAGCGTTGGGACAGGGGGTCGTGGATATGGCTACACCTTC. The chain carries TRBV29-1 and TRBJ1-2; 10 bases match TRBD1. This CDR3 comprises 14 residues. The ends lost 4 bases at V and 5 bases at J; junction bases unmatched: 7. The germline V gene has CDR1 SQVTM and CDR2 ANQGSEA.

The chain carries TRBV6-5 and TRBJ1-5; D remains unclear. The V end lost 7 bases, the J end lost 0 bases, and 10 bases lay between the germline ends. The V gene's germline CDR1 is MNHEY and CDR2 SVGAGI. There are 14 residues in the CDR3. DNA of the CDR3: TGTGCCAGCAATCTCGGTAGTAGCAATCAGCCCCAGCATTTT. As protein: CASNLGSSNQPQHF.

The chain employs TRBV15 and TRBJ2-1; 11 nucleotides align to TRBD2. Germline loops: CDR1 LNHNV, CDR2 YYDKDF (reference sequence). With V trimmed by 5 bases and J by 8 bases, 11 bases remained unmatched. The length of the CDR3 is 16 residues. The CDR3 nucleotides are TGTGCCACCAGCCCTACCGGGACTAGCGGACTCCATGAGCAGTTCTTC. It is translated as CATSPTGTSGLHEQFF.

The chain joins TRBV11-2 to TRBJ2-2; TRBD2 is a possible D gene (6 bases). Germline lookup yields CDR1 SGHAT and CDR2 FQNNGV. Trimming left V 7 bases short and J 2 bases short, with 11 bases between. The CDR3 contains 14 residues. The chain's CDR3 is CASMGGFNTGELFF. The DNA of the CDR3 is TGTGCCAGCATGGGGGGTTTCAACACCGGGGAGCTGTTTTTT.

The chain recombines TRBV7-3 with TRBJ2-5; possibly TRBD2 for D (6 bases). The CDR3 totals 14 residues. The V end lost 5 bases, the J end lost 1 base, and 11 bases lay between the germline ends. Per the germline V gene, CDR1 is SGHTA and CDR2 is FQGTGA. In DNA, the CDR3 is TGTGCCAGCAGCGTCGCTAGCGCCCAAGAGACCCAGTACTTC. Residues: CASSVASAQETQYF. Variable domain in full (rest from reference TRBV7-3 and TRBJ2-5): GAGVSQTPSNKVTEKGKYVELRCDPISGHTALYWYRQSLGQGPEFLIYFQGTGAADDSGLPNDRFFAVRPEGSVSTLKIQRTERGDSAVYLCASSVASAQETQYFGPGTRLLVL.

This clone was detected a few times. The chain combines TRBV10-3 with TRBJ2-5, with 10 positions matching TRBD1. V trimming: 5 bases; J trimming: 4 bases; junction bases outside the gene matches: 7. The CDR3 consists of 15 residues. Germline CDR1 and CDR2: ENHRY and SYGVKD. As DNA, the CDR3 is TGTGCCATCAGTACCCAGACAGGGGGCTTAGAGACCCAGTACTTC. Protein product: CAISTQTGGLETQYF.

The chain couples TRBV5-4 to TRBJ2-5; D is possibly TRBD2 (5 bases). Germline V gene data show CDR1 as SGHNT and CDR2 as YYREEE (reference sequence). Trimming stripped 4 bases from V and 1 base from J, with 11 bases between. This CDR3 region has 14 residues. CDR3 DNA: TGTGCCAGCAGCCTACCCGGGATCCAAGAGACCCAGTACTTC. Residues: CASSLPGIQETQYF.

The chain has TRBV2 and TRBJ1-1, with D hard to call. V lost 7 bases and J 1 base, leaving 10 bases between the germline ends. Looked up from germline, CDR1 is SNHLY and CDR2 is FYNNEI. The CDR3 loop spans 13 amino acids. The CDR3 bases are TGTGCCAGCAACAGACTATCGAACACTGAAGCTTTCTTT. Translation gives CASNRLSNTEAFF.

The V call is TRBV6-5, the J call TRBJ1-2; no clear D. Germline CDR1 MNHEY, CDR2 SVGAGI. V lost 6 bases, J lost 5 bases, and 16 bases lay in between. The CDR3 runs 14 residues. The chain's CDR3 is CASSADSGFYGYTF. CDR3 bases: TGTGCCAGCAGCGCCGATTCCGGTTTTTATGGCTACACCTTC.

This clone has just a few counts. This same CDR3 is encoded by further DNA sequences in the sample. DNA for the CDR3: TGTGCCAGCAGCTTTGACAGGAACACCGGGGAGCTGTTTTTT. This codes for CASSFDRNTGELFF. V is TRBV7-9 and J is TRBJ2-2; weak D call: TRBD1 (5 bases). Germline loops: CDR1 SEHNR, CDR2 FQNEAQ (reference sequence). This CDR3 spans 14 amino acids. Trimming took off 3 bases at V and 1 base at J, with 6 bases between the two ends.

The chain combines TRBV10-3 with TRBJ2-5, with 9 bases lining up with TRBD1. The CDR3 length is 15 residues. Germline CDR1 reads ENHRY; CDR2 reads SYGVKD. The V and J ends lost 6 bases and 5 bases, in that order; junction bases with no gene match: 10. CDR3 DNA: TGTGCCATCAGAAAACCGGGACAGGGTAATGAGACCCAGTACTTC. The encoded protein is CAIRKPGQGNETQYF.

The rearrangement uses TRBV6-5 and TRBJ2-1, with D perhaps matching TRBD1 (6 bases). The V gene lost 8 bases and the J gene lost 9 bases, with 14 bases spanning the gap. The CDR3 totals 12 residues. Germline CDR1 reads MNHEY; CDR2 reads SVGAGI. CDR3 coding DNA: TGTGCCAGCGGCTGGACAGATAGTGAGCAGTTCTTC. It translates to CASGWTDSEQFF.

This clone occurred a few times. V usage is TRBV4-3 and J usage is TRBJ2-5, with a tentative D call TRBD1 (6 bases). The germline V gene has CDR1 LGHNA and CDR2 YSLEER. This CDR3 has 15 amino acids. V lost 4 bases and J lost 3, with 15 bases in between. The CDR3 sequence is CASSPLGQGKETQYF. CDR3 in DNA: TGCGCCAGCAGCCCACTAGGTCAGGGGAAAGAGACCCAGTACTTC.

Points on this clone: Other DNA sequences in the sample encode the same CDR3. The chain has TRBV7-9 and TRBJ1-1, with D maybe TRBD1 (5 bases). The germline V and J ends were trimmed by 5 bases and 3 bases, with 10 bases remaining between them. Germline values: CDR1 SEHNR, CDR2 FQNEAQ (reference sequence). The CDR3 has 13 amino acids. CDR3 loop: CASSLGGDTEAFF. The DNA of the CDR3 is TGTGCCAGCAGCCTCGGAGGGGACACTGAAGCTTTCTTT.

The CDR3 nucleotides are TGTGCCAGCAGTTACTCGGGCAGGCCTAGCAATCAGCCCCAGCATTTT. As protein: CASSYSGRPSNQPQHF. This rearrangement joins TRBV6-7 to TRBJ1-5, with unresolved D. TRBV6-7 is known as an ORF, though its function is uncertain. V lost 0 bases and J lost 0, with 9 bases in between. The CDR3 totals 16 residues.

The genes are TRBV6-5 and TRBJ2-5; TRBD1 might be the D (5 bases). The germline CDR1 and CDR2 sequences are MNHEY and SVGAGI. The CDR3 length is 15 residues. Trimming left V 5 bases short and J 4 bases short, with 17 bases between. In nucleotides, the CDR3 is TGTGCCAGCAGTCTCCCAGGGTCCCCCACAGAGACCCAGTACTTC. It is translated as CASSLPGSPTETQYF.